The clone carrying this T cell receptor (beta chain) was observed once. Data came from immunoSEQ multiplex PCR; TCRdb stores just in-frame clones and leaves some out. The sample lists 350,000 to 400,000 clones; roughly nine tenths were seen once. The CDR3 consists of 14 residues. Looked up from germline, CDR1 is SGHTA and CDR2 is FQGTGA. V lost 4 bases, J lost 5 bases, and 13 bases lay in between. The data stem from a study of blood T cell repertoires in COVID-19. The sequence derives from a middle-aged woman who had been exposed to COVID-19. V and J are TRBV7-3 and TRBJ2-3; TRBD2 is a possible D gene (5 bases). Input material: PBMCs or T cells enriched from blood (not recorded which). The CDR3, as DNA: TGTGCCAGCAGCTCTAGCCGCTTGGAAGATACGCAGTATTTT. Its translation: CASSSSRLEDTQYF.